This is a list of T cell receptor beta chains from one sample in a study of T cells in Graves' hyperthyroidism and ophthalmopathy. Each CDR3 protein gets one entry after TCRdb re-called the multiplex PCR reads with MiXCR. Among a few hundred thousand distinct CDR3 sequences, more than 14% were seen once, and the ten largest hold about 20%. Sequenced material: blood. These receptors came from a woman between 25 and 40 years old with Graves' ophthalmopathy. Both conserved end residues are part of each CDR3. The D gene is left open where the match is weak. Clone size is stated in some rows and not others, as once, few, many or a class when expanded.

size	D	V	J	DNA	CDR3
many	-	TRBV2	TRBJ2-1	TGTGCCAGCACCCAACAGGGTAGGAGTGTGAATTCGGGGCAGTTCTTC	CASTQQGRSVNSGQFF
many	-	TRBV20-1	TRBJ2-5	TGCAGTGCTAGAGCCCCCGGACCAATTCAAGAGACCCAGTACTTC	CSARAPGPIQETQYF
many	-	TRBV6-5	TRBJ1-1	TGTGCCAGCAGTTACTCGTATGGGGGGCGAACTGAAGCTTTCTTT	CASSYSYGGRTEAFF
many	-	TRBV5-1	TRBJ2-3	TGCGCCAGCAGCAGGTCAGGGGTAACAGATACGCAGTATTTT	CASSRSGVTDTQYF
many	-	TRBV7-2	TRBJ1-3	TGTGCCAGCAGCTTATGGCAGGCTGGGTCTGGAAACACCATATATTTT	CASSLWQAGSGNTIYF
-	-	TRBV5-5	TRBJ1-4	TGTGCCAGCAGCTTCTTGGGGACCGCGAATGAAAAACTGTTTTTT	CASSFLGTANEKLFF
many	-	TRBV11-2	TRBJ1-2	TGTGCCAGCAGCTTAGAACAGATTTATAACTATGGCTACACCTTC	CASSLEQIYNYGYTF
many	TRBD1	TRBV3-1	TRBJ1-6	TGTGCCGCCCGGAGGGGGCTAGATTCACCCCTCCACTTT	CAARRGLDSPLHF
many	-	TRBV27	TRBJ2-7	TGTGCCAGCAGTTTGTCGGACGGAACCTACGAGCAGTACTTC	CASSLSDGTYEQYF
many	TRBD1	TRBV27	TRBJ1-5	TGTGCCAGCAGTTTACGGGGACAGGGCCAACGGCAGCCCCAGCATTTT	CASSLRGQGQRQPQHF
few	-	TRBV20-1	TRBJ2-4	TGCAGTGCTAGAAGGGTCCGGGGAGCCAAAAACATTCAGTACTTC	CSARRVRGAKNIQYF